What follows are 9 T cell receptor beta chains derived from one specimen sequenced in a study of cytomegalovirus exposure and HLA in healthy donors. PCR primers comprised 60 Vbeta and 13 Jbeta primers. Sequencing used immunoSEQ multiplex PCR; TCRdb keeps in-frame clones, though not all of them. The sample records over 150,000 clones, around 79% being singletons. The sequenced sample was PBMCs. The source is a man aged 35-49 years in good health and CMV-seronegative.

This chain uses TRBV13 with TRBJ2-1; TRBD2 matches 10 bases. The germline gives CDR1 PRHDT, CDR2 FYEKMQ (reference sequence). CDR3 length: 18 residues. V lost 5 bases and J lost 2; bases outside the gene matches: 12. The CDR3 DNA sequence: TGTGCCAGCAGCCCCCGGGGTAGCGGGGGGCTCCCCTACAATGAGCAGTTCTTC. It codes for CASSPRGSGGLPYNEQFF.

J is TRBJ1-2 and V is TRBV5-8, with D perhaps matching TRBD1 (5 bases). Per the germline V gene, CDR1 is SGHTS and CDR2 is YDEGEE. The CDR3 has 12 residues. The germline V and J ends were trimmed by 3 bases and 7 bases, with 10 bases remaining between them. CDR3 sequence reads: CASSSKGLGYTF. The CDR3 region has the DNA TGTGCCAGCAGCTCAAAGGGGCTTGGCTACACCTTC.

The chain couples TRBV11-3 to TRBJ2-1, with a possible D match to TRBD2 (6 bases). The length of the CDR3 is 14 residues. Germline assignment: CDR1 SGHNT and CDR2 YENEEA. The V end lost 0 bases, the J end lost 5 bases, and 8 bases lay between the germline ends. The CDR3 region is CASSLELANNEQFF. In DNA, the CDR3 is TGTGCCAGCAGCTTAGAACTAGCTAACAATGAGCAGTTCTTC.

The gene calls are TRBV6-5 and TRBJ2-7; 10 positions match TRBD2. This CDR3 comprises 15 residues. Germline CDR1 MNHEY, CDR2 SVGAGI. J was trimmed by 3 bases and V by 4 bases; bases with no gene match: 6. The CDR3 protein is CASSSLAGADYEQYF. CDR3 DNA: TGTGCCAGCAGTTCTCTAGCGGGGGCCGACTACGAGCAGTACTTC.

CDR3 nucleotides: TGTGCCAGTAGTGCCCTCCCGGGACAGGGAGTTGAAACTGAAGCTTTCTTT. Translating gives CASSALPGQGVETEAFF. The rearrangement uses TRBV19 and TRBJ1-1, with TRBD1 matching over 9 bases. The germline CDR1 and CDR2 sequences are LNHDA and SQIVND (reference sequence). The ends lost 5 bases at V and 5 bases at J; junction bases unmatched: 15. This CDR3 is 17 amino acids long.

The chain links TRBV5-1 to TRBJ1-1, with 7 positions matching TRBD1. V dropped 4 bases and J dropped 1; count of bases not matched to a gene: 7. The CDR3 spans 15 residues. Germline V gives CDR1 SGHRS, CDR2 YFSETQ. The CDR3 sequence is CASSDRDRGNTEAFF. Here the CDR3 DNA reads TGCGCCAGCAGCGATAGGGACAGAGGGAACACTGAAGCTTTCTTT.

Only a few counts were recorded for this clone. CDR3 in DNA: TGTGCCCCTAAGAGTAAGTATGGCTACACCTTC. Translating it yields CAPKSKYGYTF. The chain joins TRBV30 to TRBJ1-2; unclear D gene. Trimming removed 8 bases at V and 5 bases at J, with 12 bases between. Germline V gives CDR1 GTSNPN, CDR2 SVGIG (reference sequence). The CDR3 contains 11 residues.

V and J are TRBV6-5 and TRBJ2-3; perhaps TRBD1 as D (6 bases). The CDR3 is 13 residues long. The V end lost 6 bases, the J end lost 0 bases, and 7 bases lay between the germline ends. Looked up from germline, CDR1 is MNHEY and CDR2 is SVGAGI. The CDR3 nucleotides read TGTGCCAGCAGGGGGGCTAGCACAGATACGCAGTATTTT. Translation gives CASRGASTDTQYF.

J is TRBJ2-2 and V is TRBV5-1, with unresolved D. V gave up 4 bases and J gave up 3 bases, with 4 bases separating them. This CDR3 comprises 12 residues. CDR1 is SGHRS, CDR2 YFSETQ, per germline. The CDR3 reads CASSVYTGELFF. The CDR3 DNA reads as TGCGCCAGCAGCGTCTACACCGGGGAGCTGTTTTTT.